The sequence of this T cell receptor beta chain was determined in a study of a mutant IDH1 vaccine in newly diagnosed glioma. Study details: The treated population exhibited a male proportion of roughly 60%, a female proportion of roughly 38%, and a mean age of about 40 years. Earlier treatment was radiotherapy, temozolomide, or both, with most getting both. Regarding the study as a whole: The authors found pseudoprogression apparently unrelated to changes in top peripheral T cell clonotypes.

This sample's time point: baseline, week 1 (first vaccination visit). Treatment of the sample: pre-vaccination baseline after standard-of-care therapy. There were new WHO grade 3 or 4 astrocytomas in the donors, and these were IDH1-mutant and ATRX-lost. The V gene end was trimmed by 1 base and the J gene end by 5 bases; junction bases not matched to a gene: 6. Germline CDR1 SGHDT, CDR2 YYEEEE. This CDR3 region has 14 residues. TCRdb's copy holds only in-frame clones and misses some; the assay was immunoSEQ multiplex PCR. The sample yields about 70,000 clones, around 80% seen once. As for this clone: Its antigen is undetermined.

This clonotype was obtained from a woman between 18 and 30 years old with glioma. Some clones in this sample may be carry-over from other donors' samples. The sequencing used peripheral blood mononuclear cells (PBMCs), collected from a glioma patient treated with radiotherapy, temozolomide or both. This chain uses TRBV5-6 with TRBJ2-7; 7 positions agree with TRBD2. For the CDR3, the DNA is TGTGCCAGCAGCTTGCCGGCGGGAGTTAACGAGCAGTACTTC. As protein: CASSLPAGVNEQYF.